The present T cell receptor (beta chain) was sequenced within a study of T cell changes during pregnancy in multiple sclerosis. Germline CDR1 MDHEN, CDR2 SYDVKM. The CDR3 is made up of 17 amino acids. Deletions cut 3 bases from V and 4 bases from J, with 16 bases between. The repertoire was sequenced with immunoSEQ multiplex PCR; TCRdb's copy has only in-frame clones and lacks some. The data hold about 33,000 clones, with about 89% observed a single time. The chain employs TRBV28 and TRBJ2-6; weak D call: TRBD2 (7 bases). The origin of this receptor is a female donor in good health, enrolled as a control in a pregnancy study. Sequenced material: CD4+ T cells from peripheral blood mononuclear cells, taken in the third trimester of pregnancy. CDR3 loop: CASSFGGALGGANVLTF. For the CDR3, the DNA is TGTGCCAGCAGTTTTGGGGGGGCCTTGGGAGGGGCCAACGTCCTGACTTTC.